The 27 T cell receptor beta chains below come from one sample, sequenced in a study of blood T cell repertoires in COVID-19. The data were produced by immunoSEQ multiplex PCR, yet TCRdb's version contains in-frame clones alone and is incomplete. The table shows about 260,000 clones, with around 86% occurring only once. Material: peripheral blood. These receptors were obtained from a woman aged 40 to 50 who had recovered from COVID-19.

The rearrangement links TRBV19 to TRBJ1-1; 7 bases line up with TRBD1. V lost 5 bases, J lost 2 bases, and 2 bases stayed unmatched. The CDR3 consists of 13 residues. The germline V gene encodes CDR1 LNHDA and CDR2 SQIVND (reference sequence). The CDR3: CASSGTANTEAFF. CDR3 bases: TGTGCCAGTAGTGGGACAGCCAACACTGAAGCTTTCTTT.

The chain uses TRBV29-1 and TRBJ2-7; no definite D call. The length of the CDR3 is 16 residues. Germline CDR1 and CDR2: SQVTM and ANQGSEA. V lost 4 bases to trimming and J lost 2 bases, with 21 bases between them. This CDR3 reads CSVGDPGHLPTYEQYF. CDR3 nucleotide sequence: TGCAGCGTTGGCGATCCCGGTCACCTGCCCACCTACGAGCAGTACTTC.

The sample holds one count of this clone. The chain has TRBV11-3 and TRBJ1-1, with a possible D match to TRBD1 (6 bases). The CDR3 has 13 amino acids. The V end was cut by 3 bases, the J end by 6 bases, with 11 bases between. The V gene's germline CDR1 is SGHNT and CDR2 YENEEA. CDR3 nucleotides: TGTGCCAGCAGCTTGGGGGCCAGGGCTGAAGCTTTCTTT. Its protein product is CASSLGARAEAFF.

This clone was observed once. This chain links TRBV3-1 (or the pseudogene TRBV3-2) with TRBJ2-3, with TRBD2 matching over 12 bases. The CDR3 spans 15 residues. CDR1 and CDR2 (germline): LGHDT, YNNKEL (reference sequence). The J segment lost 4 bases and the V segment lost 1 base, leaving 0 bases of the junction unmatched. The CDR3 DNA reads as TGTGCCAGCAGCCAAGGGACTAGCGGGGCAGATACGCAGTATTTT. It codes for CASSQGTSGADTQYF.

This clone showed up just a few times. The CDR3 protein is CASSFPLADYNEQFF. CDR3 DNA: TGTGCCAGCAGCTTCCCCTTAGCGGATTACAATGAGCAGTTCTTC. This chain uses TRBV7-9 with TRBJ2-1, with D possibly being TRBD2 (6 bases). This CDR3 is built from 15 residues. V was shortened by 3 bases and J by 4 bases, with 13 bases between the two germline ends. CDR1 is SEHNR, CDR2 FQNEAQ, per germline (reference sequence).

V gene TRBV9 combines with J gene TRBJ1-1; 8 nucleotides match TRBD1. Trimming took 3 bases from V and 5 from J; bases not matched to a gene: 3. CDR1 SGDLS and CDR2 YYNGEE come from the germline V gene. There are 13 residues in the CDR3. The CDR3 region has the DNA TGTGCCAGCAGCGCCAGGGGGCAGACTGAAGCTTTCTTT. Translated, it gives CASSARGQTEAFF.

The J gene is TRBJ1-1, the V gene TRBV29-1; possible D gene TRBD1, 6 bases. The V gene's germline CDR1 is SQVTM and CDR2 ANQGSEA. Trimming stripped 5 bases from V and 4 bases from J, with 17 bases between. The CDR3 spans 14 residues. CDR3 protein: CSVWTLRGGTEAFF. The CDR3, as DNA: TGCAGCGTTTGGACACTACGAGGGGGCACTGAAGCTTTCTTT.

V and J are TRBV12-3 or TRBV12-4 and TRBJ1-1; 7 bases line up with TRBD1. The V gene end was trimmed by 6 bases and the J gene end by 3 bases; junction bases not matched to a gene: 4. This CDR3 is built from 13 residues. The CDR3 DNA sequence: TGTGCCAGCAGACAGGGGATGGACACTGAAGCTTTCTTT. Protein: CASRQGMDTEAFF.

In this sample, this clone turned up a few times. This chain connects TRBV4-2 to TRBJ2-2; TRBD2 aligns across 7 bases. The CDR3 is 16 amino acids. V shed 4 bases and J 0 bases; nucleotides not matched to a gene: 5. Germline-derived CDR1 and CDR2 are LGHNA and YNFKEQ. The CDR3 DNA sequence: TGTGCCAGCAGCCCCGCTGGACTAGCGAACACCGGGGAGCTGTTTTTT. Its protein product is CASSPAGLANTGELFF.

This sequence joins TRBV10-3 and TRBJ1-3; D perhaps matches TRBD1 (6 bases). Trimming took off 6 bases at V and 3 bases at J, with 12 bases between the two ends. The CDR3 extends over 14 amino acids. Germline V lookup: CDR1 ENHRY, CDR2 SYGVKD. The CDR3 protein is CAISLGGFGNTIYF. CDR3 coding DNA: TGTGCCATCAGCTTAGGGGGATTTGGAAACACCATATATTTT.

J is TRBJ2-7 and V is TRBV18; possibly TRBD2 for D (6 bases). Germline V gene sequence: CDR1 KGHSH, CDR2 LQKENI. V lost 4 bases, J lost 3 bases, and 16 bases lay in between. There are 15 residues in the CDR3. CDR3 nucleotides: TGTGCCAGCTCACAGGGAGGTCAATCGCGCTACGAGCAGTACTTC. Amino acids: CASSQGGQSRYEQYF.

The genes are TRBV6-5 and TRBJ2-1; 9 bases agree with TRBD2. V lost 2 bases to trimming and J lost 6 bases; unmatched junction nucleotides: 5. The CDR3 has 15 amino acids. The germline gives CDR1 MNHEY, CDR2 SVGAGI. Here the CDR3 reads CASSYVAGGPNEQFF. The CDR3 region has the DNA TGTGCCAGCAGTTACGTTGCGGGGGGGCCCAATGAGCAGTTCTTC.

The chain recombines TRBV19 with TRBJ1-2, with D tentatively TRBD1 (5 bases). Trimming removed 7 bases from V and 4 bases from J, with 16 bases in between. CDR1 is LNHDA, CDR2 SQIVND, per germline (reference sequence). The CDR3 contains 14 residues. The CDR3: CASKRPGHTYGYTF. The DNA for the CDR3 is TGTGCCAGTAAGAGGCCAGGGCATACCTATGGCTACACCTTC.

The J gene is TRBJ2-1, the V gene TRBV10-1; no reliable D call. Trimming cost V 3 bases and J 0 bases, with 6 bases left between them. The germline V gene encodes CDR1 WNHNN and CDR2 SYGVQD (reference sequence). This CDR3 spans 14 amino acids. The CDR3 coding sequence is TGCGCCAGCAGTGACGCTAGCTCCTACAATGAGCAGTTCTTC. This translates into CASSDASSYNEQFF.

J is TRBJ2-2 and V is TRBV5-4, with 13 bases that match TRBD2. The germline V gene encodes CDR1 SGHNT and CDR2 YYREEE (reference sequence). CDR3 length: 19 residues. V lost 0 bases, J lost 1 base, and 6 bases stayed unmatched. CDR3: CASSLDGTSGAMNTGELFF. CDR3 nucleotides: TGTGCCAGCAGCTTGGATGGGACTAGCGGGGCTATGAACACCGGGGAGCTGTTTTTT.

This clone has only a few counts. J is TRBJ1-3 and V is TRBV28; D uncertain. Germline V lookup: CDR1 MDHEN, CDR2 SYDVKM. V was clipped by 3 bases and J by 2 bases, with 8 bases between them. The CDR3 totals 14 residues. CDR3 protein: CASSLAGTGNTIYF. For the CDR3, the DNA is TGTGCCAGCAGTTTGGCGGGGACTGGAAACACCATATATTTT. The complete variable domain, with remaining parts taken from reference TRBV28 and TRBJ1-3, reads DVKVTQSSRYLVKRTGEKVFLECVQDMDHENMFWYRQDPGLGLRLIYFSYDVKMKEKGDIPEGYSVSREKKERFSLILESASTNQTSMYLCASSLAGTGNTIYFGEGSWLTVV.

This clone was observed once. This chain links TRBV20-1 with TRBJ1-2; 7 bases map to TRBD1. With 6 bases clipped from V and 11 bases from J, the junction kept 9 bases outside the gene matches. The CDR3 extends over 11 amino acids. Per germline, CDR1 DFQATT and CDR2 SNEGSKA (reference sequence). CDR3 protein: CSADKDRQYTF. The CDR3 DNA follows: TGCAGTGCGGACAAGGACAGGCAGTACACCTTC.

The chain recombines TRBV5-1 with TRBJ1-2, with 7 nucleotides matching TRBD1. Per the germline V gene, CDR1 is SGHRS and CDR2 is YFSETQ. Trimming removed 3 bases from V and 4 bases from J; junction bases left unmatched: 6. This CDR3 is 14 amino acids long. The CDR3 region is CASSSSGTAYGYTF. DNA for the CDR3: TGCGCCAGCAGCTCGTCCGGGACAGCCTATGGCTACACCTTC.

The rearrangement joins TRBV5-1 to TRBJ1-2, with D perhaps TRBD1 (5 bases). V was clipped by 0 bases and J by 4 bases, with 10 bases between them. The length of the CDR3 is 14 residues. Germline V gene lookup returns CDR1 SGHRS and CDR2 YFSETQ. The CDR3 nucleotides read TGCGCCAGCAGCTTGGCTGGGGGGAGCTATGGCTACACCTTC. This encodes CASSLAGGSYGYTF.

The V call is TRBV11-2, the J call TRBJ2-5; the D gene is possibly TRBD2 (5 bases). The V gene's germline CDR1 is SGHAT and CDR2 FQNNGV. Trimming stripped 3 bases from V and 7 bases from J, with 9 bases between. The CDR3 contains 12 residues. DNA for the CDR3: TGTGCCAGCAGCTTGGGAGAAGGGACCCAGTACTTC. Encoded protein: CASSLGEGTQYF. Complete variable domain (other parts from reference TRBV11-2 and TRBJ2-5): EAGVAQSPRYKIIEKRQSVAFWCNPISGHATLYWYQQILGQGPKLLIQFQNNGVVDDSQLPKDRFSAERLKGVDSTLKIQPAKLEDSAVYLCASSLGEGTQYFGPGTRLLVL.

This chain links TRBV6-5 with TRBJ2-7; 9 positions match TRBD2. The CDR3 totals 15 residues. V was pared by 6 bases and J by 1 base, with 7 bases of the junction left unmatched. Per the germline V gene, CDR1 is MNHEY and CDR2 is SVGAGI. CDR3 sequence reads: CASSPQRGESYEQYF. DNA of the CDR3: TGTGCCAGCAGCCCACAGCGGGGGGAGTCCTACGAGCAGTACTTC.

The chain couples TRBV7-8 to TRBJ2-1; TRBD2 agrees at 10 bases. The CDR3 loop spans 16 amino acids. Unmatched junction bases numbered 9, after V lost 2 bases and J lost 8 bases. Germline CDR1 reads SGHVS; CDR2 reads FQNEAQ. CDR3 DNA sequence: TGTGCCAGCAGCTTACTAGCGGGGGCGGAGGGCGATGAGCAGTTCTTC. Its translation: CASSLLAGAEGDEQFF. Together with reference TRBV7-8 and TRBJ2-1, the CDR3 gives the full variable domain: GAGVSQSPRYKVAKRGQDVALRCDPISGHVSLFWYQQALGQGPEFLTYFQNEAQLDKSGLPSDRFFAERPEGSVSTLKIQRTQQEDSAVYLCASSLLAGAEGDEQFFGPGTRLTVL.

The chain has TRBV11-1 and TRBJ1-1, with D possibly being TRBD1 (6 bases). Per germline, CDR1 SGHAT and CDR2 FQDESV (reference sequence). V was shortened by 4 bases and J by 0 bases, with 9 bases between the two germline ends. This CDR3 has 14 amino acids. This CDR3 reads CASSSQGMNTEAFF. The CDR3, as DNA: TGTGCCAGCAGCTCACAGGGCATGAACACTGAAGCTTTCTTT.

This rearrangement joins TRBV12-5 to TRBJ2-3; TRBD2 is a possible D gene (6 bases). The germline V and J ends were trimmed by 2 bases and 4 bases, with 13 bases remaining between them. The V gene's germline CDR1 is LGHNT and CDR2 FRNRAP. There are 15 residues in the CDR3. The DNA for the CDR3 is TGTGCTAGTGGTTTGACTAGCAGCAGATCAGATACGCAGTATTTT. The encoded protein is CASGLTSSRSDTQYF.

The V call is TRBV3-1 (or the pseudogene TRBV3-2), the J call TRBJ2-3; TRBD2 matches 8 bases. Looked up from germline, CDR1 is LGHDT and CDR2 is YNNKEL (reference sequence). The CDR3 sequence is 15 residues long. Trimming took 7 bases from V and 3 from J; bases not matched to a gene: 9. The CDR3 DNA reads TGTGCCAGCAACTCAAGGGGCGGGGGGACAGATACGCAGTATTTT. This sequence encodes CASNSRGGGTDTQYF.

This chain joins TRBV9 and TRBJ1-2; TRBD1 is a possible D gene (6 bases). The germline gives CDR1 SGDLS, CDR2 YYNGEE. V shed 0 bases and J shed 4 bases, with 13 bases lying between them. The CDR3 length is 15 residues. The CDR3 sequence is CASSVVTGKGYGYTF. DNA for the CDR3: TGTGCCAGCAGCGTAGTTACAGGGAAGGGCTATGGCTACACCTTC.

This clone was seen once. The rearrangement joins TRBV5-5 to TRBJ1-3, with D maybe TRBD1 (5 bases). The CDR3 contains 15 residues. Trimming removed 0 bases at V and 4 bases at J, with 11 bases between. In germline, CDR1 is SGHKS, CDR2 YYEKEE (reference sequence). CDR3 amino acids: CASSLDLGLGNTIYF. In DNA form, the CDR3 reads TGTGCCAGCAGCTTGGATTTGGGGCTAGGAAACACCATATATTTT.